This TCR beta chain was observed in a study of blood T cell repertoires in COVID-19. Across the whole study: Spain, Italy and the United States supplied samples that represented acute and convalescent COVID-19. T cells, B-cell-depleted T cells, or PBMCs provided the cDNA or gDNA that served as material.

The germline V and J ends were trimmed by 2 bases and 4 bases, with 11 bases remaining between them. The CDR3 length is 14 residues. Germline assignment: CDR1 KGHSH and CDR2 LQKENI. Using immunoSEQ multiplex PCR, the repertoire was profiled, and TCRdb retains in-frame clones only, with some absent. The table has roughly 25,000 clones, about nine tenths seen once. This receptor was obtained from a human donor in a cohort sampled during active COVID-19. This chain joins TRBV18 and TRBJ1-2; D is uncertain. Sequenced input: peripheral blood. The CDR3 bases are TGTGCCAGCTCACCAATCCGGGGTGGCTATGGCTACACCTTC. The encoded protein is CASSPIRGGYGYTF.